This T cell receptor beta chain was captured by sequencing in a study of vaccination and CD4 T cells after COVID-19. In the study overall: Convalescent donors were composed of six males and four females, of whom two were Hispanic. Participants received two doses of either BNT162b2 or mRNA-1273 vaccine. In culture, cells were exposed to overlapping spike peptides from SARS-CoV-2, HCoV-NL63, HCoV-OC43 and HCoV-229E.

Trimming removed 6 bases from V and 4 bases from J, with 16 bases in between. The CDR3 spans 16 residues. Germline V gene data show CDR1 as MNHEY and CDR2 as SVGEGT. This clonotype has more than one count but fewer than ten. Its specificity is not known. Treatment meaning: roughly 10-day PBMC culture with coronavirus spike peptide pools or control peptides (ViraFEST assay). Following a culture period (around ten days), negative selection was used to isolate CD4+ T cells. At the Johns Hopkins FTIC core, DNA taken from cultured CD4+ T cells was sequenced by way of the Oncomine TCR Beta short-read assay. TCRdb reprocessed the PCR reads with MiXCR, giving one entry per CDR3 protein. The sample has 15,000 or so distinct CDR3 sequences, 54% seen once; the top ten hold about 17%.

The rearrangement links TRBV6-2 or TRBV6-3 to TRBJ1-6; D is perhaps TRBD1 (5 bases). Specimen: CD4+ T cells from blood, cultured in vitro. This TCR was sampled from a human donor who had recovered from COVID-19. The CDR3 sequence is CASRPGLSVYNSPLHF. The CDR3 DNA reads as TGTGCCAGCAGACCGGGACTGAGTGTTTATAATTCACCCCTCCACTTT.